The entry below describes one T cell receptor beta chain. Antigen specificity is unknown. CDR3 length: 13 residues. With 5 bases removed from V and 2 bases from J, the gap between germline ends came to 10 bases. The germline CDR1 and CDR2 sequences are LNHDA and SQIVND (reference sequence). This entry is derived from a study of T cell responses to AZD1222 COVID-19 vaccine. Study-wide findings and caveats: Increased Spike-specific TCR breadth and depth were observed after two AZD1222 doses. No day 14 peak samples; only post-peak repertoires were characterized. At study baseline, merely six AZD1222 recipients were seropositive. Nearly half of spike-specific TCRs reportedly go after variant regions that carry no mutations.

Using immunoSEQ multiplex PCR, the repertoire was profiled, and TCRdb retains in-frame clones only, with some absent. The sample shows about 93,000 clones, approximately 88% of them seen only once. V gene TRBV19 combines with J gene TRBJ2-7, with D possibly TRBD2 on 6 matching bases. This TCR was recovered from an adult in good health. This specimen was peripheral blood, taken on day 0 of AZD1222 vaccination. The DNA of the CDR3 is TGTGCCAGTAGTCGGGGGAAGCCCTACGAGCAGTACTTC. Its protein is CASSRGKPYEQYF.